These 20 T cell receptor beta chains came from one sample sequenced in a study of blood T cell repertoires in COVID-19 (dated by TCRdb to the early 2020s). Library method: the immunoSEQ multiplex PCR assay. TCRdb carries this immuneACCESS record with in-frame sequences only. Its versions omit some clonotypes, under half of them owing to an unresolved V gene in the studies checked, with the rest unexplained. The sample table holds 180,000 or so clones, of which 65% to 90% were seen once. The ten largest clones capture around 8.3% of the sample. Sample: peripheral blood. The receptors here all came from a man in his sixties with acute or convalescent COVID-19.

The chain recombines TRBV11-2 with TRBJ1-4; maybe TRBD1 (5 bases). The ends were cut back, 1 base at V and 4 bases at J, with 7 bases in the middle. This CDR3 is built from 14 residues. From germline, CDR1 is SGHAT and CDR2 FQNNGV. The CDR3 region is CASSLGQFNEKLFF. DNA of the CDR3: TGTGCCAGCAGCTTAGGACAGTTTAATGAAAAACTGTTTTTT. The full variable domain, with the rest looked up from reference TRBV11-2 and TRBJ1-4, is EAGVAQSPRYKIIEKRQSVAFWCNPISGHATLYWYQQILGQGPKLLIQFQNNGVVDDSQLPKDRFSAERLKGVDSTLKIQPAKLEDSAVYLCASSLGQFNEKLFFGSGTQLSVL.

V usage is TRBV28 and J usage is TRBJ1-2; D gene ambiguous. Trimming stripped 2 bases from V and 6 bases from J, with 13 bases between. CDR1 MDHEN and CDR2 SYDVKM come from the germline V gene. CDR3 length equals 14 residues. CDR3 in amino acids: CASSLPRLLNGYTF. Written as DNA, the CDR3 is TGTGCCAGCAGTTTACCCCGGTTGCTGAATGGCTACACCTTC.

Turning to this clone: The sample has other DNA sequences that encode this CDR3 too. The chain recombines TRBV28 with TRBJ2-7; 11 positions match TRBD1. With 6 bases clipped from V and 2 bases from J, the junction kept 9 bases outside the gene matches. Germline CDR1 MDHEN, CDR2 SYDVKM. The CDR3 consists of 16 residues. CDR3 residues: CASRPPGQGGPYEQYF. CDR3 in DNA: TGTGCCAGCAGACCTCCGGGACAGGGGGGGCCCTACGAGCAGTACTTC.

This clone was counted once. In DNA, the CDR3 is TGTGCCAGCAGGGCCGGGACTAGGGGTGAGCAGTTCTTC. This sequence encodes CASRAGTRGEQFF. The chain links TRBV2 to TRBJ2-1; 8 bases align to TRBD2. CDR1 SNHLY and CDR2 FYNNEI come from the germline V gene. This CDR3 has 13 amino acids. V shed 6 bases, J shed 9 bases, and the junction held 7 bases outside the gene matches. The full variable domain, rest sourced from reference TRBV2 and TRBJ2-1, is EPEVTQTPSHQVTQMGQEVILRCVPISNHLYFYWYRQILGQKVEFLVSFYNNEISEKSEIFDDQFSVERPDGSNFTLKIRSTKLEDSAMYFCASRAGTRGEQFFGPGTRLTVL.

V usage is TRBV21-1 and J usage is TRBJ2-2; TRBD1 was called by the table and not checked on the DNA. TRBV21-1 is a pseudogene locus. The CDR3 length is 17 residues. The CDR3 nucleotides are TGTGCCAGCAGCATCCAAATCGACAGGGGGAACACCGGGGAGCTGTTTTTT. This gives the protein CASSIQIDRGNTGELFF.

The CDR3 DNA reads as TGCGCCAGCAGCGCCGGACTAGCGGGAGCCGCAGGTGCAACAGATACGCAGTATTTT. Protein: CASSAGLAGAAGATDTQYF. The rearrangement joins TRBV5-1 to TRBJ2-3; 13 bases align to TRBD2. V lost 4 bases to trimming and J lost 3 bases; unmatched junction nucleotides: 14. The CDR3 extends over 19 amino acids. The germline CDR1 and CDR2 sequences are SGHRS and YFSETQ.

This rearrangement joins TRBV3-1 (or the pseudogene TRBV3-2) to TRBJ2-5; the match to TRBD2 covers 9 bases. Germline CDR1 LGHDT, CDR2 YNNKEL (reference sequence). This CDR3 region has 16 residues. J gave up 1 base and V 1 base, and 4 bases lay outside the gene matches. The CDR3 sequence: CASSQGASGTQETQYF. The CDR3 DNA reads as TGTGCCAGCAGCCAAGGGGCTAGCGGGACCCAAGAGACCCAGTACTTC.

This chain joins TRBV19 and TRBJ2-2; 11 bases align to TRBD1. Germline CDR1 is LNHDA and CDR2 is SQIVND (reference sequence). Trimming at V came to 6 bases and at J to 3 bases, leaving 3 bases not matched to a gene. CDR3 length: 15 residues. In DNA, the CDR3 is TGTGCCAGTAGCCGGGACAGGGGGTACACCGGGGAGCTGTTTTTT. Its translation is CASSRDRGYTGELFF.

This chain joins TRBV3-1 (or the pseudogene TRBV3-2) and TRBJ2-3, with D unresolved. The V gene's germline CDR1 is LGHDT and CDR2 YNNKEL (reference sequence). This CDR3 region has 13 residues. Trimming took 3 bases from V and 7 from J, leaving 11 bases between them. CDR3 sequence reads: CASSQGQMNTQYF. As DNA, the CDR3 is TGTGCCAGCAGCCAGGGCCAAATGAATACGCAGTATTTT.

The V and J genes are TRBV5-1 and TRBJ2-3; 8 nucleotides match TRBD2. CDR1 is SGHRS and CDR2 is YFSETQ in the germline V gene. Trimming took 2 bases from V and 0 from J; bases not matched to a gene: 2. CDR3 size: 15 residues. This chain's CDR3 is CASSFAGGSTDTQYF. CDR3 nucleotide sequence: TGCGCCAGCAGCTTTGCGGGGGGTAGCACAGATACGCAGTATTTT.

The chain links TRBV20-1 to TRBJ1-2; perhaps TRBD1 as D (5 bases). CDR1 is DFQATT, CDR2 SNEGSKA, per germline (reference sequence). The CDR3 extends over 14 amino acids. V lost 3 bases and J 6 bases, leaving 17 bases between the germline ends. This chain's CDR3 is CSASSGGALDGYTF. The CDR3, as DNA: TGCAGTGCTAGTAGCGGGGGTGCTTTAGATGGCTACACCTTC.

This chain uses TRBV29-1 with TRBJ1-1; a weak D match, TRBD1 (6 bases). Trimming took 3 bases from V and 2 from J, leaving 16 bases between them. In germline, CDR1 is SQVTM, CDR2 ANQGSEA. The CDR3 consists of 15 residues. The CDR3 sequence: CSVETQGRGNTEAFF. DNA for the CDR3: TGCAGCGTTGAGACACAGGGAAGGGGCAACACTGAAGCTTTCTTT. Drawing the rest from reference TRBV29-1 and TRBJ1-1, the complete variable domain is SAVISQKPSRDICQRGTSLTIQCQVDSQVTMMFWYRQQPGQSLTLIATANQGSEATYESGFVIDKFPISRPNLTFSTLTVSNMSPEDSSIYLCSVETQGRGNTEAFFGQGTRLTVV.

The rearrangement links TRBV7-2 to TRBJ2-5; possibly TRBD1 for D (6 bases). Germline V CDR1 and CDR2: SGHTA, FQGNSA. With 11 bases removed from V and 4 bases from J, the gap between germline ends came to 14 bases. This CDR3 is built from 12 residues. DNA for the CDR3: TGTGCCTTGGGGGCGAGTTCAGAGACCCAGTACTTC. Translating gives CALGASSETQYF.

The V gene is TRBV21-1, the J gene TRBJ1-1; the table's D call, TRBD1, was not checked against the DNA. TRBV21-1 corresponds to a pseudogene. This CDR3 has 16 amino acids. CDR3 residues: CASSLIEDRVGPEAFF. The CDR3 nucleotides are TGTGCCAGCAGCTTAATCGAAGACAGGGTGGGCCCTGAAGCTTTCTTT.

Of note for this clone: A much larger clone differs by one base, so this may be a read error. The chain employs TRBV2 and TRBJ1-3; D call uncertain. CDR3 size: 14 residues. Germline values: CDR1 SNHLY, CDR2 FYNNEI. Trimming took off 7 bases at V and 0 bases at J, with 10 bases between the two ends. CDR3 protein: CASKGGNSGNTIYF. CDR3 nucleotides: TGTGCCAGCAAAGGAGGGAACTCTGGAAACACCATATATTTT.

The chain employs TRBV7-2 and TRBJ1-5; D remains ambiguous. Germline values: CDR1 SGHTA, CDR2 FQGNSA. The CDR3 is made up of 17 amino acids. Trimming left V 5 bases short and J 3 bases short, with 20 bases between. Here the CDR3 reads CASSARPFWEINQPQHF. CDR3 nucleotides: TGTGCCAGCAGCGCCCGCCCGTTTTGGGAGATCAATCAGCCCCAGCATTTT.

The chain has TRBV19 and TRBJ1-2, with TRBD1 matching 7 bases. Germline CDR1 is LNHDA and CDR2 is SQIVND (reference sequence). The CDR3 covers 14 residues. V shed 4 bases, J shed 7 bases, and the junction held 9 bases outside the gene matches. The CDR3 reads CASSTYYRGGGYTF. The CDR3 region has the DNA TGTGCCAGTAGTACCTACTACAGGGGAGGTGGCTACACCTTC.

CDR3 sequence reads: CASSVAPDRQETQYF. The CDR3 nucleotides read TGTGCCAGCAGCGTGGCCCCGGACAGACAAGAGACCCAGTACTTC. The chain is built from TRBV9 and TRBJ2-5; weak D call: TRBD1 (6 bases). The length of the CDR3 is 15 residues. The V end lost 2 bases, the J end lost 2 bases, and 13 bases lay between the germline ends. Per the germline V gene, CDR1 is SGDLS and CDR2 is YYNGEE.

This chain uses TRBV7-3 with TRBJ2-3, with 11 bases that match TRBD2. The junction had 7 bases not matched to a gene; V was cut back by 5 bases and J by 6 bases. The CDR3 loop spans 15 amino acids. The germline V gene has CDR1 SGHTA and CDR2 FQGTGA. For the CDR3, the DNA is TGTGCCAGCAGCGTACTAGCGGGAGTGTCGGATACGCAGTATTTT. Protein product: CASSVLAGVSDTQYF.

This chain links TRBV18 with TRBJ2-5; a possible D gene is TRBD2 (6 bases). The germline CDR1 and CDR2 sequences are KGHSH and LQKENI. CDR3 length: 18 residues. V was shortened by 2 bases and J by 1 base, with 20 bases between the two germline ends. The CDR3, as DNA: TGTGCCAGCTCACCAGTTCCTGGCGGGAATCTCTTCCAAGAGACCCAGTACTTC. The encoded protein is CASSPVPGGNLFQETQYF.